This T cell receptor (beta chain) was sequenced for a study of T cell clones after liver transplantation. The wider study: HCV positivity affected three of eight recipients; the rest lacked autoimmune or viral indications.

From germline, CDR1 is SGHVS and CDR2 FQNEAQ. The CDR3 contains 16 residues. The germline V and J ends were trimmed by 1 base and 4 bases, with 15 bases remaining between them. TCRdb's table, derived via immunoSEQ multiplex PCR, lists solely in-frame clones and lacks some. The sample holds roughly 8,800 clones, 60% to 80% seen once. The chain links TRBV7-8 to TRBJ2-3; D is perhaps TRBD1 (5 bases). The sample here was CD8+ T cells from blood, taken before liver transplant. This TCR was recovered from a human donor who received a liver transplant. The CDR3 DNA follows: TGTGCCAGCAGCTTAGTACAGGTAGAGGAATCAGATACGCAGTATTTT. It codes for CASSLVQVEESDTQYF.